The 10 T cell receptor beta chains reported below all come from one sample, sequenced in a study of radiotherapy plus CTLA-4 blockade in lung cancer. Repertoires were generated with immunoSEQ multiplex PCR, while TCRdb's copy carries only in-frame clones and drops some. Among roughly 39,000 clones listed, around 79% were seen once. This specimen consisted of peripheral blood, obtained from a patient treated with radiotherapy plus ipilimumab. Source of these receptors: a human donor with non-small cell lung cancer who had stable disease on radiotherapy plus ipilimumab.

The chain joins TRBV5-6 to TRBJ1-2; 9 nucleotides agree with TRBD1. The CDR3 is made up of 13 amino acids. Germline-derived CDR1 and CDR2 are SGHDT and YYEEEE. V trimming: 3 bases; J trimming: 8 bases; junction bases outside the gene matches: 5. The CDR3 spells CASSYTGGGGYTF. DNA for the CDR3: TGTGCCAGCAGCTACACAGGGGGCGGCGGCTACACCTTC.

The chain links TRBV6-1 to TRBJ2-5, with D tentatively TRBD1 (6 bases). Germline V CDR1 and CDR2: MNHNS, SASEGT. CDR3 length equals 15 residues. V lost 3 bases to trimming and J lost 2 bases, with 13 bases between them. CDR3: CASSDRGSFQETQYF. The DNA of the CDR3 is TGTGCCAGCAGTGACAGGGGATCATTTCAAGAGACCCAGTACTTC.

The chain carries TRBV7-3 and TRBJ1-1; D is unresolved. Germline values: CDR1 SGHTA, CDR2 FQGTGA. This CDR3 is built from 13 residues. V was cut by 1 base and J by 1 base, with 4 bases left in between. The CDR3 DNA follows: TGTGCCAGCAGCTTAAAGGAGAACACTGAAGCTTTCTTT. Residues: CASSLKENTEAFF. The variable domain in full, with the rest retrieved from reference TRBV7-3 and TRBJ1-1, is GAGVSQTPSNKVTEKGKYVELRCDPISGHTALYWYRQSLGQGPEFLIYFQGTGAADDSGLPNDRFFAVRPEGSVSTLKIQRTERGDSAVYLCASSLKENTEAFFGQGTRLTVV.

V usage is TRBV5-6 and J usage is TRBJ1-4; no clear D. V was shortened by 3 bases and J by 8 bases, with 11 bases between the two germline ends. The CDR3 runs 13 residues. Germline lookup yields CDR1 SGHDT and CDR2 YYEEEE. CDR3 in DNA: TGTGCCAGCAGCTCCTGGACCGCGGAAAAACTGTTTTTT. Encoded protein: CASSSWTAEKLFF.

J is TRBJ2-3 and V is TRBV15, with D unresolved. V shed 0 bases and J shed 5 bases, with 6 bases lying between them. Germline V CDR1 and CDR2: LNHNV, YYDKDF (reference sequence). The CDR3 consists of 13 residues. This chain's CDR3 is CATSRDYLDTQYF. Written as DNA, the CDR3 is TGTGCCACCAGCAGAGATTATCTAGATACGCAGTATTTT.

The chain couples TRBV27 to TRBJ1-6; perhaps TRBD1 as D (5 bases). The CDR3 is 14 amino acids. Germline loops: CDR1 MNHEY, CDR2 SMNVEV (reference sequence). Trimming left V 4 bases short and J 7 bases short, with 11 bases between. CDR3 protein: CASSSRVVNSPLHF. The CDR3, as DNA: TGTGCCAGCAGTTCCAGGGTTGTCAATTCACCCCTCCACTTT.

This chain joins TRBV9 and TRBJ1-1; 8 bases are shared with TRBD1. The CDR3 sequence is 16 residues long. V trimming: 7 bases; J trimming: 4 bases; junction bases outside the gene matches: 15. CDR1 and CDR2 (germline): SGDLS, YYNGEE. The DNA of the CDR3 is TGTGCCAGCGGTGGGGGACAGGAGGTTTCGGCCACTGAAGCTTTCTTT. Residues: CASGGGQEVSATEAFF.

V gene TRBV11-3 combines with J gene TRBJ2-2, with TRBD1 as a possible D gene (6 bases). Trimming cost V 5 bases and J 5 bases, with 21 bases left between them. Germline CDR1 is SGHNT and CDR2 is YENEEA. This CDR3 is built from 17 residues. CDR3 nucleotide sequence: TGTGCCAGCAGCGCTATCGGACAGAGCTCAAGTACCGGGGAGCTGTTTTTT. Translated: CASSAIGQSSSTGELFF.

J is TRBJ1-2 and V is TRBV28; possibly TRBD1 for D (6 bases). Trimming stripped 6 bases from V and 4 bases from J, with 15 bases between. CDR1 and CDR2 from the germline V gene are MDHEN and SYDVKM. The CDR3 is made up of 14 amino acids. The CDR3 DNA follows: TGTGCCAGCAGACCCCCCGCAGGGGCCTATGGCTACACCTTC. Encoded protein: CASRPPAGAYGYTF.

The sample holds a few counts of this clone. The gene calls are TRBV2 and TRBJ2-2; either TRBD1 or TRBD2 may fit D (5 bases each). V dropped 9 bases and J dropped 0 bases, with 11 bases sitting between them. The CDR3 loop spans 14 amino acids. The V gene's germline CDR1 is SNHLY and CDR2 FYNNEI. The CDR3 sequence: CASRGAPNTGELFF. The CDR3 DNA follows: TGTGCCAGTAGGGGAGCCCCGAACACCGGGGAGCTGTTTTTT. Combining the CDR3 with reference TRBV2 and TRBJ2-2 gives the whole variable domain EPEVTQTPSHQVTQMGQEVILRCVPISNHLYFYWYRQILGQKVEFLVSFYNNEISEKSEIFDDQFSVERPDGSNFTLKIRSTKLEDSAMYFCASRGAPNTGELFFGEGSRLTVL.